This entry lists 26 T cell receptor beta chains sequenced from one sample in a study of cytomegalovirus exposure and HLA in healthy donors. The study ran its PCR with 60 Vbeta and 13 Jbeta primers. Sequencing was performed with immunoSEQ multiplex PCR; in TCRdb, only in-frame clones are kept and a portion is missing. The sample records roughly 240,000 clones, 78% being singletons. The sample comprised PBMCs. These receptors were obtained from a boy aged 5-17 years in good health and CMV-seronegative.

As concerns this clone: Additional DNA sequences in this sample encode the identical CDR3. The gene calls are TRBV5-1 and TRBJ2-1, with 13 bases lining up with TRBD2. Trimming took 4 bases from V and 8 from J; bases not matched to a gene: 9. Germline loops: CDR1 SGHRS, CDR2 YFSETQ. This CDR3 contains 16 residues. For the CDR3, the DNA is TGCGCCAGCAGCGAGCCGCGGACTAGCGGGAGCCATGAGCAGTTCTTC. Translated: CASSEPRTSGSHEQFF.

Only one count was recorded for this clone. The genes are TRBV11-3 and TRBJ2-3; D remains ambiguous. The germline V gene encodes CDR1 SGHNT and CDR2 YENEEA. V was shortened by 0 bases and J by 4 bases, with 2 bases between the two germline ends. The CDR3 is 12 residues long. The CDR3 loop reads CASSLDSDTQYF. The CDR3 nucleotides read TGTGCCAGCAGCTTAGACTCAGATACGCAGTATTTT. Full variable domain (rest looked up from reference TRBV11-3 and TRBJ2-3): EAGVVQSPRYKIIEKKQPVAFWCNPISGHNTLYWYLQNLGQGPELLIRYENEEAVDDSQLPKDRFSAERLKGVDSTLKIQPAELGDSAVYLCASSLDSDTQYFGPGTRLTVL.

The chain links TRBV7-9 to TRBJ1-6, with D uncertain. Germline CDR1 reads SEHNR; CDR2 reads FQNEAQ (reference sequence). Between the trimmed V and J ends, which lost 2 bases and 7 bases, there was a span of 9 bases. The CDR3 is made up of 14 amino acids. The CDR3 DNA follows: TGTGCCAGCAGCTTATGGTTAGAGAATTCACCCCTCCACTTT. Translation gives CASSLWLENSPLHF.

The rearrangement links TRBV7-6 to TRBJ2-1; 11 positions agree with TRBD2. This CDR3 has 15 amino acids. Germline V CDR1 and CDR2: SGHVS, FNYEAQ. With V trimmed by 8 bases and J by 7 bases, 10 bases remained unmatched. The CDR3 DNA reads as TGTGCCAGCGGGGTAGCGGGAGGGCCGGAGAATGAGCAGTTCTTC. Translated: CASGVAGGPENEQFF.

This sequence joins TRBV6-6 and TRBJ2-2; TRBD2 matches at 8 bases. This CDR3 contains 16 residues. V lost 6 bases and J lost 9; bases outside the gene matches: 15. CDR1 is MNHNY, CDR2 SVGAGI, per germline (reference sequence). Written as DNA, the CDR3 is TGTGCCAGCAGCCCCCCCGCGGGAGGCTCCCCCAGGGAGCTGTTTTTT. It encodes CASSPPAGGSPRELFF.

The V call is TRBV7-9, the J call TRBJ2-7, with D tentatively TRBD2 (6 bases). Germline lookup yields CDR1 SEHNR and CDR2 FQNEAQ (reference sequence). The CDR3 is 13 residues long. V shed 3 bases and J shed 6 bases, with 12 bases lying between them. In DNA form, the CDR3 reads TGTGCCAGCAGCTTCCCGGGAGCGGGCGAGCAGTACTTC. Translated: CASSFPGAGEQYF. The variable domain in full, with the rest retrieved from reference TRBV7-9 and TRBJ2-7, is DTGVSQNPRHKITKRGQNVTFRCDPISEHNRLYWYRQTLGQGPEFLTYFQNEAQLEKSRLLSDRFSAERPKGSFSTLEIQRTEQGDSAMYLCASSFPGAGEQYFGPGTRLTVT.

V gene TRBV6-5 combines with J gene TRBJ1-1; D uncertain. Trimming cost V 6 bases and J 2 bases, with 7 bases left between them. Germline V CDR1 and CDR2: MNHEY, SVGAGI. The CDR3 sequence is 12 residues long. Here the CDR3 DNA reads TGTGCCAGCAGGACGGGTAACACTGAAGCTTTCTTT. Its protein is CASRTGNTEAFF.

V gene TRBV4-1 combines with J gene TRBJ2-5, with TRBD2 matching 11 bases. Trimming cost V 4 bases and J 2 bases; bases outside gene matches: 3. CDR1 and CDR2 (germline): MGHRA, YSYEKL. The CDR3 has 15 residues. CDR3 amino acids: CASSRRLAGQETQYF. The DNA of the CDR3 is TGCGCCAGCAGCCGTAGACTAGCGGGACAAGAGACCCAGTACTTC.

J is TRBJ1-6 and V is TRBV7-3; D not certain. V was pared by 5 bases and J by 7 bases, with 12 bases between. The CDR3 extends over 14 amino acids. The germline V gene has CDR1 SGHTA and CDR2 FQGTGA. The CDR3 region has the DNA TGTGCCAGCAGCCTAAGCGGCGGGAATTCACCCCTCCACTTT. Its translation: CASSLSGGNSPLHF. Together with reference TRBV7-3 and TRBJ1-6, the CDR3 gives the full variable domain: GAGVSQTPSNKVTEKGKYVELRCDPISGHTALYWYRQSLGQGPEFLIYFQGTGAADDSGLPNDRFFAVRPEGSVSTLKIQRTERGDSAVYLCASSLSGGNSPLHFGNGTRLTVT.

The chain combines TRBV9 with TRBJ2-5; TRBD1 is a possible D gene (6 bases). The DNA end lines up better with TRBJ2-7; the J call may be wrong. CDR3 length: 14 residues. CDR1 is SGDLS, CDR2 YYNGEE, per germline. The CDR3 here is CASAPGQFPYEQYF. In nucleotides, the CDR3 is TGTGCCAGCGCCCCCGGACAGTTCCCCTACGAGCAGTACTTC.

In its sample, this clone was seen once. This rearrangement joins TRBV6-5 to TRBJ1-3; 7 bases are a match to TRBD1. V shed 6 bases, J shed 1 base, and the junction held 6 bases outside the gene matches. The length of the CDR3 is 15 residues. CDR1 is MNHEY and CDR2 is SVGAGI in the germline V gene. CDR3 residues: CASSRGGASGNTIYF. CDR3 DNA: TGTGCCAGCAGCCGAGGGGGCGCGTCTGGAAACACCATATATTTT.

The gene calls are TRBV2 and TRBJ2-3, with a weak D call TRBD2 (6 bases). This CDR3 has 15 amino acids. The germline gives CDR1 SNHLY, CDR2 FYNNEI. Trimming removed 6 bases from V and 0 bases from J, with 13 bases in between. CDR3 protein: CASSRGTASTDTQYF. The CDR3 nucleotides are TGTGCCAGCAGCCGGGGGACTGCGAGCACAGATACGCAGTATTTT.

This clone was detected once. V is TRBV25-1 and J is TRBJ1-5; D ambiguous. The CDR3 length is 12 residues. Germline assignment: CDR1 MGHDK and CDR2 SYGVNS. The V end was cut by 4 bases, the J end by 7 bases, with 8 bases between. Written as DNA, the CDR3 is TGTGCCAGCAGTGCCGGGAAACAGCCCCAGCATTTT. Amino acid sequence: CASSAGKQPQHF.

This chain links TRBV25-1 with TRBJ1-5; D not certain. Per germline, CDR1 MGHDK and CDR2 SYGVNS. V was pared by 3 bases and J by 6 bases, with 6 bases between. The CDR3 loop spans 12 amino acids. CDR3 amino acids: CASSDPSQPQHF. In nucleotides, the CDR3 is TGTGCCAGCAGTGACCCCAGTCAGCCCCAGCATTTT.

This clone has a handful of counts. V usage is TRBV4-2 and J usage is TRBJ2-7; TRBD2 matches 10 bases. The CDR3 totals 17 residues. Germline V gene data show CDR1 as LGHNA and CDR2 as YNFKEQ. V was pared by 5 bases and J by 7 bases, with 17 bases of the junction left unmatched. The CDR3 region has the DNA TGTGCCAGCAGCTCCCACTCCGCTAGCGGGAGAGCTGGGGAGCAGTACTTC. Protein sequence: CASSSHSASGRAGEQYF.

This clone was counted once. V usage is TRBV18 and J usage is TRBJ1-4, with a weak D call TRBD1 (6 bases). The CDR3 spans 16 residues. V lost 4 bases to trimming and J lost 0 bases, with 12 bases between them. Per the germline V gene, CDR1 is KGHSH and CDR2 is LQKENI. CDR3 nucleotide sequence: TGTGCCAGCTCACAAAGGACAGCCGCAACTAATGAAAAACTGTTTTTT. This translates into CASSQRTAATNEKLFF.

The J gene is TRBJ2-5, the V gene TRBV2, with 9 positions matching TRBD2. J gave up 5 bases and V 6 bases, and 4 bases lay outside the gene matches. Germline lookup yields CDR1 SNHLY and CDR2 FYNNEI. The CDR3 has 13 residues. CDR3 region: CASRATSGETQYF. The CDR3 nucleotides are TGTGCCAGCAGGGCCACTAGCGGGGAGACCCAGTACTTC. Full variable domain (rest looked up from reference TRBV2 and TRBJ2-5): EPEVTQTPSHQVTQMGQEVILRCVPISNHLYFYWYRQILGQKVEFLVSFYNNEISEKSEIFDDQFSVERPDGSNFTLKIRSTKLEDSAMYFCASRATSGETQYFGPGTRLLVL.

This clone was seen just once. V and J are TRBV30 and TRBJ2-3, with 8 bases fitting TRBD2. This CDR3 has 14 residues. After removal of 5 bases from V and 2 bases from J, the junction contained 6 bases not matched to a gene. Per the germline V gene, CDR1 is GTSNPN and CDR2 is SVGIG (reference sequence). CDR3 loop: CAWGLGGATDTQYF. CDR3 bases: TGTGCCTGGGGACTCGGGGGGGCCACAGATACGCAGTATTTT.

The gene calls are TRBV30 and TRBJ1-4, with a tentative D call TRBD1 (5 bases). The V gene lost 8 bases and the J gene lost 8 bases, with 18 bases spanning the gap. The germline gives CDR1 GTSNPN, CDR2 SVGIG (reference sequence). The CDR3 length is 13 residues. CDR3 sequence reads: CALGGRGEEKLFF. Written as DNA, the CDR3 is TGTGCCCTAGGTGGGAGGGGCGAAGAAAAACTGTTTTTT.

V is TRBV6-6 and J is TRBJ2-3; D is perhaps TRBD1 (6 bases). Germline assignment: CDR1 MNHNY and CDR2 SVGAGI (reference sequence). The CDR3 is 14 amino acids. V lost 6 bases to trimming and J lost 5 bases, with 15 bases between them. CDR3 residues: CASSPQGGEDTQYF. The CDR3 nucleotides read TGTGCCAGCAGCCCGCAAGGGGGAGAAGATACGCAGTATTTT.

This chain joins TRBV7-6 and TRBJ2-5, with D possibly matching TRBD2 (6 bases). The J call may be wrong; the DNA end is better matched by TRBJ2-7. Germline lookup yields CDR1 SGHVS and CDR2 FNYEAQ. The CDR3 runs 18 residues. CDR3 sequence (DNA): TGTGCCAGCAGCTTAGCCGCCCCCAGCCCAGGGAGGTGGTACGAGCAGTACTTC. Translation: CASSLAAPSPGRWYEQYF.

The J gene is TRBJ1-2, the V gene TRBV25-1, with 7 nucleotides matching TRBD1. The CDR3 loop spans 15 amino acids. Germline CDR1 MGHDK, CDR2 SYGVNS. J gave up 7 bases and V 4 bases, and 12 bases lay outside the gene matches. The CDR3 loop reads CASSGLNDRARGYTF. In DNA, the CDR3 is TGTGCCAGCAGTGGATTAAATGACAGGGCTCGTGGCTACACCTTC.

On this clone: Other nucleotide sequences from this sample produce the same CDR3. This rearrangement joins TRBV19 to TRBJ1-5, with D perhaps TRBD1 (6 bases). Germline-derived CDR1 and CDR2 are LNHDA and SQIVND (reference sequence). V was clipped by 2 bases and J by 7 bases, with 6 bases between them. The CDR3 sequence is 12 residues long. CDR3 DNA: TGTGCCAGTAGTATAAGGGGGCAGCCCCAGCATTTT. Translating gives CASSIRGQPQHF.

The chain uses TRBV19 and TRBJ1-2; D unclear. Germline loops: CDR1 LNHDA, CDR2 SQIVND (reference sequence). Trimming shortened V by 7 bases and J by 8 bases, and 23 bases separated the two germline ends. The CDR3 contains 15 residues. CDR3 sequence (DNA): TGTGCCAGTATCCGGGTAGGACTGACCGACTCAGGCTACACCTTC. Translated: CASIRVGLTDSGYTF.

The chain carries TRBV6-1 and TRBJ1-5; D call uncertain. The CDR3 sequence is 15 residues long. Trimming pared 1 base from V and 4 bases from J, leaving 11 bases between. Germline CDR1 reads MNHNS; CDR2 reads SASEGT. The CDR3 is CASSEDVQVNQPQHF. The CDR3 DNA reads TGTGCCAGCAGTGAAGACGTACAAGTAAATCAGCCCCAGCATTTT.

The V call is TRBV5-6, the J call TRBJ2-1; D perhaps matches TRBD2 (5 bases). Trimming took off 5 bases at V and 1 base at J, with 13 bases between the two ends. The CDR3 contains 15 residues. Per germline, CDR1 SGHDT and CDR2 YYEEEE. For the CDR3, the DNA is TGTGCCAGCAGAAATTCAGCGGAATCCTACAATGAGCAGTTCTTC. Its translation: CASRNSAESYNEQFF.